This T cell receptor beta chain was identified during a study of shared clonotypes between healthy human individuals (dated by TCRdb to 2018 to 2020). Some background on the complete study: The cohort comprised two women and a few men aged 18 to 49 years. To estimate repertoire size and how much clonotypes are shared between individuals, the study performed deep sequencing of blood TCR repertoires from five healthy adults. To increase sequencing depth and limit assay-specific biases, different laboratories used diverse techniques to prepare libraries and sequence TCR repertoires. For each donor, CD4 naive and CD4 memory were each run on three plates, CD8 naive on two plates, and CD8 memory on one plate. Each donor's leukapheresis produced roughly between about 0.8 and 8.9 billion PBMCs. Paper-wide results and their limitations: Incomplete sequencing was indicated by rarefaction of sorted-subset datasets, despite the large sequencing depth. Compared with non-shared clonotypes, the clonotypes found in all four sorted-subset donors had higher generation probabilities. Sampling was restricted to blood, and TCR repertoires in tissue are likely to differ from TCR repertoires in blood. Naive subsets generally had larger estimated clonotype richness than memory subsets. Based on pairwise subsampling, the degree of clonotype sharing among donors was expected to be affected by sequencing depth. Around 5.4% of naive CD4, 3% to 4% of naive CD8, 2.3% of memory CD4, and about 0.4% of memory CD8 clonotypes were shared across a few donors. The small number of donors limited the genetic and exposure-history diversity represented.

Healthy HIV-negative adults with no recently reported acute infections or vaccinations were included as donors. Every donor was a Caucasian adult living in Nashville, Tennessee, USA. CD4+ T cells were enriched by magnetic negative selection, after which naive cells were positively selected on CD45RA and the negative fraction was taken as the memory subset. After blood collection by leukapheresis, PBMCs were isolated using Ficoll-Histopaque density gradient centrifugation and then cryopreserved in the vapor phase of liquid nitrogen. Analytical flow cytometry was used to check the purity and quantity of each magnetically sorted T cell population. Genomic DNA was isolated from every sorted fraction and measured by UV absorbance on a Nanodrop 2000c. The CDR3 spans 16 residues, from the cysteine through the phenylalanine. The only DNA kept is the CDR3, 48 bases in frame from the first base. At the junction V is shortened by 1 base and J by 5 bases, with 17 bases in between. As encoded in the germline V gene, CDR1 is SNHLY while CDR2 is FYNNEI.

Using the deep immunoSEQ assay, multiplex PCR amplified TCR CDR3 regions from genomic DNA. Extracted genomic DNA from each cell subset was spread evenly across all wells of several immunoSEQ 96-well plates, with each plate serving as a replicate. Each replicate PCR for sorted subsets received roughly 200 ng genomic DNA, equal to roughly 30,000 T cell genomes. Purified libraries were measured with a Qubit 3.0 fluorometer, size-checked on a Bioanalyzer 2100, and measured again with the KAPA Library Quantification kit. Every immunoSEQ 96-well plate was sequenced on a dedicated single-read 150-cycle Illumina NextSeq 550 flow cell. The study's processing was this. Because only junctional sequences without quality scores were contained in the immunoSEQ output, filtering matching that applied to full-length reads could not be performed. Sequences were annotated with PyIR, a Python wrapper for IgBLAST v1.9, using IMGT germline references to assign V/J genes and CDR3. Any read was removed if the V/J assignment was weak (E-value above 1e-6), the CDR3 was missing, or the read contained stop codons, out-of-frame junctions, or ambiguous translated residues. V3J clonotypes were defined as sequences sharing an identical inferred V gene, J gene, and CDR3 amino acid sequence. Percentage overlap between repertoires was calculated by dividing the number of shared unique clonotypes by the size of the smaller repertoire. Richness of each repertoire was evaluated using RTK rarefaction, the Chao1 estimator, and Recon v2.1 estimates of unobserved clonotypes. Generation probabilities were computed with OLGA for all TCRbeta clonotypes obtained by the gDNA method from several donors. What TCRdb holds here is the immuneACCESS table cut down to in-frame rearrangements. Part of the clones is not present; checked against another copy, under half of the missing clones reflect an unresolved V gene, and the others are unexplained. That table is the source of V, J and clone size, and D and trimming were worked out from the DNA. The sample includes a few million clones, with roughly 93% observed a single time. Jointly, the top ten make up 0.39% of the sample.

Regarding this clone: What this receptor recognizes is not known. Base qualities are not at hand, and no much larger clone is one base apart.

Specimen: naive CD4+ T cells from PBMCs. This specimen's cell subset or site label, per the study, means: CD45RA+ positively selected. The receptor's source is a man aged 18-30 years in good health. Some clones in this sample may be carry-over from other donors' samples. Rearrangement joined TRBV2 to TRBJ2-5, and possibly TRBD1, on 6 matching bases. Here is the DNA: TGTGCCAGCAGTGAAGGAGGCGGTGGGGGCCGGGAGACCCAGTACTTC. Its protein product is CASSEGGGGGRETQYF. When the CDR3 is completed using the reference TRBV2 and TRBJ2-5 genes on either side, the full variable domain is EPEVTQTPSHQVTQMGQEVILRCVPISNHLYFYWYRQILGQKVEFLVSFYNNEISEKSEIFDDQFSVERPDGSNFTLKIRSTKLEDSAMYFCASSEGGGGGRETQYFGPGTRLLVL.